This T cell receptor beta chain was documented in a study of T cell responses to AZD1222 COVID-19 vaccine. Overall study findings and caveats: Distributed over spike, vaccine-associated CD4 TCRs predominated at 160-218 and 743-854.

Clones were sequenced by immunoSEQ multiplex PCR, and TCRdb holds only the in-frame ones, with some missing. Counted here are 140,000 to 150,000 clones, approximately 83% occurring once; the ten biggest clones make up less than 9.5%. As for this clone: Its antigen remains unknown.

Germline loops: CDR1 LNHDA, CDR2 SQIVND (reference sequence). The CDR3 extends over 15 amino acids. V was pared by 5 bases and J by 8 bases, with 16 bases between. Sample: peripheral blood, taken on day 0 of AZD1222 vaccination. The sequence was obtained from an adult in good health. The rearrangement joins TRBV19 to TRBJ1-6, with a possible D match to TRBD1 (5 bases). CDR3 in amino acids: CASSSGFGHYSPLHF. CDR3 in DNA: TGTGCCAGTAGTTCCGGATTTGGACACTATTCACCCCTCCACTTT.